This TCR beta chain stems from a study of identical twins. The ends lost 0 bases at V and 5 bases at J; junction bases unmatched: 8. The CDR3 has 15 residues. CDR1 DFQATT and CDR2 SNEGSKA come from the germline V gene (reference sequence). Study results and caveats: Cord blood's abundant beta clonotypes had fewer insertions, unlike memory repertoires.

This clonotype turned up a few times. Its antigen is currently unknown. Each CDR3 protein is one row after TCRdb ran MiXCR on the 5' RACE reads. The sample lists 310,000 or so distinct CDR3 sequences, approximately 8.5% occurring once. All donors were healthy Caucasians. The same sample was also studied in work on yellow fever vaccine responses in identical twins. In that study: The authors reported partly convergent, partly personalized vaccine responses in identical twins.

The sequence derives from a woman younger than 35 in good health. This rearrangement joins TRBV20-1 to TRBJ2-7; the match to TRBD2 covers 9 bases. The sequenced sample was memory (CD45RO+) T cells sorted from blood. In DNA, the CDR3 is TGCAGTGCTAGAGATATGGGACTAGCTTTCCACGAGCAGTACTTC. Translated: CSARDMGLAFHEQYF.